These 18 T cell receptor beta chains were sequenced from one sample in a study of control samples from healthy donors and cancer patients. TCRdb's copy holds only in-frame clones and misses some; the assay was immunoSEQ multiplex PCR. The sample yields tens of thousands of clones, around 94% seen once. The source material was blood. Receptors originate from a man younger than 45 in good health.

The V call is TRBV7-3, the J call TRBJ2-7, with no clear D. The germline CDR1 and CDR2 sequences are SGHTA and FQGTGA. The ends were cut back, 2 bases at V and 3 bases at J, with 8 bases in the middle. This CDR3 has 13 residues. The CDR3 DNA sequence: TGTGCCAGCAGCTTATTCCGTGACTACGAGCAGTACTTC. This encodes CASSLFRDYEQYF.

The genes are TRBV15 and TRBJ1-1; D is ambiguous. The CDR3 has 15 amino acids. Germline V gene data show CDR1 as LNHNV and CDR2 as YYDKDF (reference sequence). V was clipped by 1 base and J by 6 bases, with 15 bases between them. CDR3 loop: CATSRVLRGLAEAFF. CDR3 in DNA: TGTGCCACCAGCAGAGTTTTAAGAGGGTTGGCTGAAGCTTTCTTT. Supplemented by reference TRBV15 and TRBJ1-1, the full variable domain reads DAMVIQNPRYQVTQFGKPVTLSCSQTLNHNVMYWYQQKSSQAPKLLFHYYDKDFNNEADTPDNFQSRRPNTSFCFLDIRSPGLGDTAMYLCATSRVLRGLAEAFFGQGTRLTVV.

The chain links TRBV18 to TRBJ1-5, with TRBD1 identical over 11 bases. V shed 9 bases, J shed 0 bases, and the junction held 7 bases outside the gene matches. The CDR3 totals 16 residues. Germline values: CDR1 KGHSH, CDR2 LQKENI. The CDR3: CASSTGTGGSNQPQHF. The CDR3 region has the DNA TGTGCCAGTTCCACCGGGACAGGGGGTAGCAATCAGCCCCAGCATTTT.

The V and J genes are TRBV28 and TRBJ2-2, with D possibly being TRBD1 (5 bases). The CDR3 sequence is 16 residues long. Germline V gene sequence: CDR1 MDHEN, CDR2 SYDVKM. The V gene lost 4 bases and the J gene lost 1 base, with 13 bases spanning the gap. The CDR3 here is CASSSHRIVNTGELFF. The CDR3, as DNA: TGTGCCAGCAGTTCGCACAGGATCGTGAACACCGGGGAGCTGTTTTTT.

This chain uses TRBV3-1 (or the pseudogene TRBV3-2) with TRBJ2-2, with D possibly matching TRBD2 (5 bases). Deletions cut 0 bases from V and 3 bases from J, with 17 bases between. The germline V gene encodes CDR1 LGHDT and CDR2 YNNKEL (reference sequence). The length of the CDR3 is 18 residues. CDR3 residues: CASSQDRASSHHTGELFF. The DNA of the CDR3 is TGTGCCAGCAGCCAAGATAGGGCTAGCTCTCATCACACCGGGGAGCTGTTTTTT.

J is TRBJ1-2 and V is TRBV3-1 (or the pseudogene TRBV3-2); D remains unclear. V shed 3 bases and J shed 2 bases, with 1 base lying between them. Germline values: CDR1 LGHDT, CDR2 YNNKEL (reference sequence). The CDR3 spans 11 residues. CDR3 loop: CASSQNYGYTF. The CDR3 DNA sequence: TGTGCCAGCAGCCAGAACTATGGCTACACCTTC.

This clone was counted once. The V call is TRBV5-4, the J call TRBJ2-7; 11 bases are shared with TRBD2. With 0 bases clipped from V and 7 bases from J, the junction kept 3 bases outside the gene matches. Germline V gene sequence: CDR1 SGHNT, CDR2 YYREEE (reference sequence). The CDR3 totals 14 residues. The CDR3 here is CASSLGLAGQEQYF. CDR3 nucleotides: TGTGCCAGCAGCTTGGGACTAGCGGGGCAAGAGCAGTACTTC.

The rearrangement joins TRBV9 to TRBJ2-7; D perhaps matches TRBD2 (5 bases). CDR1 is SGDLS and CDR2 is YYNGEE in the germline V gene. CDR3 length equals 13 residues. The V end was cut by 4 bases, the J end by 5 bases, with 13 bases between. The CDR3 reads CASSPLGGNEQYF. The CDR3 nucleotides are TGTGCCAGCAGCCCCCTCGGAGGTAACGAGCAGTACTTC. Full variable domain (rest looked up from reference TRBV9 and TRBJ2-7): DSGVTQTPKHLITATGQRVTLRCSPRSGDLSVYWYQQSLDQGLQFLIQYYNGEERAKGNILERFSAQQFPDLHSELNLSSLELGDSALYFCASSPLGGNEQYFGPGTRLTVT.

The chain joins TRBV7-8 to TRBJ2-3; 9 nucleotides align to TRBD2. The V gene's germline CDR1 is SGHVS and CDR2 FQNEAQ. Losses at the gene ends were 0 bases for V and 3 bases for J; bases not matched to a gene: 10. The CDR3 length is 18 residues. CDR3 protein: CASSLAFIGGGETDTQYF. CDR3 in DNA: TGTGCCAGCAGCTTAGCTTTTATCGGCGGGGGGGAAACAGATACGCAGTATTTT.

CDR3 bases: TGCGCCAGCAGCCCCGGACAGGGGTCTAGCTCTGGGGCCAACGTCCTGACTTTC. This translates into CASSPGQGSSSGANVLTF. The chain is built from TRBV5-1 and TRBJ2-6, with 9 bases identical to TRBD1. The CDR3 extends over 18 amino acids. Germline CDR1 is SGHRS and CDR2 is YFSETQ. J lost 0 bases, V lost 4 bases, and 8 bases had no gene match.

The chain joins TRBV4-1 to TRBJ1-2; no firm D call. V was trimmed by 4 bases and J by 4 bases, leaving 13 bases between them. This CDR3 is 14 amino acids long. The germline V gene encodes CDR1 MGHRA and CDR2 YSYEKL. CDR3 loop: CASSRNNGPYGYTF. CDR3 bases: TGCGCCAGCAGCCGCAACAACGGGCCCTATGGCTACACCTTC.

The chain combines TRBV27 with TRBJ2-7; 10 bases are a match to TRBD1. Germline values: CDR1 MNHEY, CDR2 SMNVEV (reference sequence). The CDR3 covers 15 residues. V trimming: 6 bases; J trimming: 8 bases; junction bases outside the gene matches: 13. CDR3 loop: CASRSVGQGSPKQYF. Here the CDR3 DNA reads TGTGCCAGCAGGTCCGTGGGACAGGGGTCTCCCAAGCAGTACTTC.

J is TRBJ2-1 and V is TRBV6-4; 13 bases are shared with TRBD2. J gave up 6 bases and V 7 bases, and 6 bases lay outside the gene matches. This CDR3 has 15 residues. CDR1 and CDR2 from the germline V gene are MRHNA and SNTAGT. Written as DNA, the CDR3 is TGTGCCAGCAAGACTAGCGGGGGGCTGGGCAATGAGCAGTTCTTC. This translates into CASKTSGGLGNEQFF.

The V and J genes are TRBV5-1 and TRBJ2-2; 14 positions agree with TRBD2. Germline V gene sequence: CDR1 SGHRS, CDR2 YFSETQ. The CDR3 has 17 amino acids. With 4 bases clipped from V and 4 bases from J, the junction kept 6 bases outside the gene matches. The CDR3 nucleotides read TGCGCCAGCAGCGGGACTAGCGGGAGAGGTGGCACCGGGGAGCTGTTTTTT. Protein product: CASSGTSGRGGTGELFF.

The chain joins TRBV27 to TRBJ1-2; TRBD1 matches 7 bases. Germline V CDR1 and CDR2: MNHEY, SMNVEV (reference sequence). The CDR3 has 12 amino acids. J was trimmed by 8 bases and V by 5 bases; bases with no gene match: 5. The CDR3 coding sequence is TGTGCCAGCAGTGAGACAGGGAGGGGCTACACCTTC. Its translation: CASSETGRGYTF.

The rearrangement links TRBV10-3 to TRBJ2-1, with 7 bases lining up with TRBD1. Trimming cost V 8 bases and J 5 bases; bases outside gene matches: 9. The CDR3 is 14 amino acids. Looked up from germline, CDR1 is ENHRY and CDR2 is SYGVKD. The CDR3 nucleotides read TGTGCCATCGCCCACGGGACAGCCAACAATGAGCAGTTCTTC. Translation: CAIAHGTANNEQFF.

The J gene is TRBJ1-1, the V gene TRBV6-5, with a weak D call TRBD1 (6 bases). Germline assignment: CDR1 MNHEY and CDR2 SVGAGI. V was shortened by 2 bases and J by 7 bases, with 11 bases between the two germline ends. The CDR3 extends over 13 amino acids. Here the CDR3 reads CASSYTGSGEAFF. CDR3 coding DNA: TGTGCCAGCAGTTACACAGGGTCAGGTGAAGCTTTCTTT.

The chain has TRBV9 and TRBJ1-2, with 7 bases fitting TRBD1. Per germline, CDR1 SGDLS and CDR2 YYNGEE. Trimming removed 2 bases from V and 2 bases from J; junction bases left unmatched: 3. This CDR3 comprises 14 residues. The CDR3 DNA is TGTGCCAGCAGCGTGGGGGGACAGAACTATGGCTACACCTTC. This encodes CASSVGGQNYGYTF.